Sequencing of this TCR beta chain was carried out in a study of cytomegalovirus exposure and HLA in healthy donors. Overall study results and limits: According to an earlier analysis, most TCR beta V segments yielded productive rearrangements about 87% or about 30% of the time.

As to this clone: Its antigen is undetermined.

The study ran its PCR with 60 Vbeta and 13 Jbeta primers. Only in-frame clones appear in the TCRdb table, and some are missing; sequencing was by immunoSEQ multiplex PCR. The sample contains 99,000 or so clones, roughly 80% of which appear only once. Trimming at V came to 4 bases and at J to 7 bases, leaving 6 bases not matched to a gene. The CDR3 length is 13 residues. Germline CDR1 SGHTA, CDR2 FQGTGA. The sequencing input was PBMCs. This rearrangement joins TRBV7-3 to TRBJ1-2, with 7 positions matching TRBD1. This sequence originates from a woman in her forties in good health and CMV-seropositive. CDR3 DNA: TGTGCCAGCAGCTCTAATCAGGGGGGTGGCTACACCTTC. Protein: CASSSNQGGGYTF.